Listed here are 32 T cell receptor beta chains from one sample, sequenced in a study of neoadjuvant nivolumab and ipilimumab in lung cancer. The method was immunoSEQ multiplex PCR; TCRdb's version includes in-frame clones alone and lacks a portion of them. Among about 3,700 clones listed, 88% were seen once. Material: adjacent normal lung tissue, obtained after neoadjuvant nivolumab, alone or with ipilimumab, at or shortly before surgery. These receptors originate from an adult with non-small cell lung cancer.

The CDR3 is CAISEGGSGRGRSQYF. Here the CDR3 DNA reads TGTGCCATCAGTGAGGGTGGTAGCGGGCGTGGCAGGTCCCAGTACTTC. This chain connects TRBV10-3 to TRBJ2-5; 7 nucleotides line up with TRBD2. The CDR3 runs 16 residues. Germline assignment: CDR1 ENHRY and CDR2 SYGVKD. Trimming removed 2 bases from V and 9 bases from J; junction bases left unmatched: 15.

The chain recombines TRBV19 with TRBJ2-3; D remains ambiguous. Trimming shortened V by 1 base and J by 4 bases, and 9 bases separated the two germline ends. Germline V gives CDR1 LNHDA, CDR2 SQIVND (reference sequence). The CDR3 runs to 14 residues. CDR3 DNA sequence: TGTGCCAGTAGTATAGGTGGCCGATCAGATACGCAGTATTTT. This codes for CASSIGGRSDTQYF.

This sequence joins TRBV7-9 and TRBJ2-3; TRBD2 agrees at 7 bases. The CDR3 consists of 18 residues. Losses at the gene ends were 5 bases for V and 2 bases for J; bases not matched to a gene: 16. CDR1 and CDR2 (germline): SEHNR, FQNEAQ (reference sequence). The CDR3 loop reads CASSPPLGRALDTDTQYF. For the CDR3, the DNA is TGTGCCAGCAGCCCGCCGTTAGGGAGGGCCCTCGACACAGATACGCAGTATTTT.

V usage is TRBV25-1 and J usage is TRBJ1-1; 8 bases map to TRBD1. Looked up from germline, CDR1 is MGHDK and CDR2 is SYGVNS. The CDR3 runs to 13 residues. Trimming cost V 7 bases and J 4 bases; bases outside gene matches: 5. DNA of the CDR3: TGTGCCAGCACTGCGACAGGGGTCACTGAAGCTTTCTTT. Residues: CASTATGVTEAFF.

The chain is built from TRBV10-2 and TRBJ1-1, with D unclear. The V end was cut by 2 bases, the J end by 11 bases, with 12 bases between. The CDR3 sequence is 12 residues long. Per germline, CDR1 WSHSY and CDR2 SAAADI. DNA of the CDR3: TGCGCCAGCAGTGAGCTAGTTTCGGAGGCTTTCTTT. Residues: CASSELVSEAFF.

The chain employs TRBV2 and TRBJ1-2; D not resolved. Trimming cost V 1 base and J 4 bases, with 16 bases left between them. This CDR3 has 16 amino acids. The germline V gene has CDR1 SNHLY and CDR2 FYNNEI. The CDR3 DNA sequence: TGTGCCAGCAGTGAAGAGTGGGCAGACGGAGGCTATGGCTACACCTTC. Amino acids: CASSEEWADGGYGYTF.

This clone was counted once. This chain links TRBV5-6 with TRBJ2-7, with D unresolved. This CDR3 spans 14 amino acids. Germline V gene sequence: CDR1 SGHDT, CDR2 YYEEEE. Trimming removed 2 bases from V and 3 bases from J, with 12 bases in between. The DNA for the CDR3 is TGTGCCAGCAGCTTTAGAGAGTTATACTACGAGCAGTACTTC. Its translation is CASSFRELYYEQYF.

This chain links TRBV7-2 with TRBJ2-3; D tentatively reads TRBD1 or TRBD2 (6 bases each). The CDR3 contains 14 residues. Germline lookup yields CDR1 SGHTA and CDR2 FQGNSA. Trimming removed 5 bases at V and 6 bases at J, with 15 bases between. Here the CDR3 DNA reads TGTGCCAGCAGCCCCGAGGGGGGCCCCGATACGCAGTATTTT. As protein: CASSPEGGPDTQYF.

The chain is built from TRBV7-6 and TRBJ2-3; D unclear. V was clipped by 2 bases and J by 4 bases, with 7 bases between them. The CDR3 extends over 13 amino acids. Germline-derived CDR1 and CDR2 are SGHVS and FNYEAQ. This chain's CDR3 is CASSLPPADTQYF. The CDR3 coding sequence is TGTGCCAGCAGCTTACCCCCCGCAGATACGCAGTATTTT. Full variable domain (missing parts from reference TRBV7-6 and TRBJ2-3): GAGVSQSPRYKVTKRGQDVALRCDPISGHVSLYWYRQALGQGPEFLTYFNYEAQQDKSGLPNDRFSAERPEGSISTLTIQRTEQRDSAMYRCASSLPPADTQYFGPGTRLTVL.

The V call is TRBV5-1, the J call TRBJ1-1; TRBD1 matches at 11 bases. CDR3 length: 15 residues. Germline CDR1 and CDR2: SGHRS and YFSETQ. With V trimmed by 7 bases and J by 4 bases, 9 bases remained unmatched. The CDR3 bases are TGCGCCAGCGGTGGACAGGGGGCGGACGGCACTGAAGCTTTCTTT. It specifies CASGGQGADGTEAFF.

This chain joins TRBV4-2 and TRBJ2-1, with 8 bases that match TRBD2. The CDR3 contains 12 residues. V lost 3 bases to trimming and J lost 10 bases; unmatched junction nucleotides: 2. Germline CDR1 reads LGHNA; CDR2 reads YNFKEQ. CDR3 bases: TGTGCCAGCAGCCAGGCGGGGGGCGAGCAGTTCTTC. It codes for CASSQAGGEQFF.

The chain recombines TRBV29-1 with TRBJ1-1; D gene ambiguous. CDR3 length: 10 amino acids. Germline CDR1 and CDR2: SQVTM and ANQGSEA. Trimming pared 6 bases from V and 5 bases from J, leaving 7 bases between. CDR3 nucleotides: TGCAGCGTCTCGGAAACTGAAGCTTTCTTT. This sequence encodes CSVSETEAFF.

The chain links TRBV7-6 to TRBJ2-1, with TRBD2 identical over 8 bases. The CDR3 contains 19 residues. J lost 6 bases, V lost 1 base, and 17 bases had no gene match. In germline, CDR1 is SGHVS, CDR2 FNYEAQ. CDR3 nucleotides: TGTGCCAGCAGCTTAGGTTGGGTGCAGACGGGACTAGGTATCAATGAGCAGTTCTTC. Its protein is CASSLGWVQTGLGINEQFF.

The chain employs TRBV5-5 and TRBJ2-2, with 7 positions matching TRBD1. The CDR3 runs 14 residues. The germline V gene has CDR1 SGHKS and CDR2 YYEKEE (reference sequence). With 5 bases clipped from V and 2 bases from J, the junction kept 3 bases outside the gene matches. In DNA form, the CDR3 reads TGTGCCAGCAGACGGGACAGCAACACCGGGGAGCTGTTTTTT. It specifies CASRRDSNTGELFF. Drawing the rest from reference TRBV5-5 and TRBJ2-2, the complete variable domain is DAGVTQSPTHLIKTRGQQVTLRCSPISGHKSVSWYQQVLGQGPQFIFQYYEKEERGRGNFPDRFSARQFPNYSSELNVNALLLGDSALYLCASRRDSNTGELFFGEGSRLTVL.

The chain has TRBV7-9 and TRBJ2-1; the D call may be TRBD1 or TRBD2 (6 bases each). Germline loops: CDR1 SEHNR, CDR2 FQNEAQ (reference sequence). V was shortened by 2 bases and J by 2 bases, with 13 bases between the two germline ends. This CDR3 has 16 amino acids. CDR3 DNA sequence: TGTGCCAGCAGCTTATTAGGAGGGGGTCCCTACAATGAGCAGTTCTTC. This sequence encodes CASSLLGGGPYNEQFF. Together with reference TRBV7-9 and TRBJ2-1, the CDR3 gives the full variable domain: DTGVSQNPRHKITKRGQNVTFRCDPISEHNRLYWYRQTLGQGPEFLTYFQNEAQLEKSRLLSDRFSAERPKGSFSTLEIQRTEQGDSAMYLCASSLLGGGPYNEQFFGPGTRLTVL.

Only a few counts were recorded for this clone. The chain combines TRBV7-9 with TRBJ2-7; 7 bases match TRBD1. Germline CDR1 SEHNR, CDR2 FQNEAQ (reference sequence). Germline trimming cut 4 bases from V and 4 bases from J; bases unmatched to any gene: 10. This CDR3 has 15 residues. CDR3 region: CASSSTDRAPYEQYF. The CDR3 DNA follows: TGTGCCAGCAGCTCAACAGACAGGGCCCCGTACGAGCAGTACTTC.

The chain carries TRBV27 and TRBJ2-2; weak D call: TRBD1 (5 bases). The length of the CDR3 is 15 residues. V dropped 5 bases and J dropped 6 bases, with 16 bases sitting between them. CDR1 MNHEY and CDR2 SMNVEV come from the germline V gene (reference sequence). The CDR3 is CASSATQGSSGELFF. In nucleotides, the CDR3 is TGTGCCAGCAGTGCTACGCAGGGATCCTCCGGGGAGCTGTTTTTT.

This clone turned up a few times. This chain uses TRBV5-1 with TRBJ2-1; D might be TRBD1 (5 bases). The germline V gene has CDR1 SGHRS and CDR2 YFSETQ. V was clipped by 0 bases and J by 8 bases, with 15 bases between them. The CDR3 is 15 residues long. CDR3 nucleotide sequence: TGCGCCAGCAGCTTGGCCTGGCAGGGAAGGGATGAGCAGTTCTTC. It translates to CASSLAWQGRDEQFF.

This clone was picked up one time. The genes are TRBV5-1 and TRBJ1-6; D perhaps matches TRBD1 (5 bases). Germline CDR1 is SGHRS and CDR2 is YFSETQ. Deletions cut 0 bases from V and 9 bases from J, with 10 bases between. CDR3 length equals 14 residues. CDR3: CASSLESGPSPLHF. The CDR3 DNA reads TGCGCCAGCAGCTTGGAATCAGGGCCTTCACCCCTCCACTTT.

The chain combines TRBV5-1 with TRBJ2-1; the D gene is possibly TRBD2 (6 bases). This CDR3 spans 15 amino acids. Germline CDR1 reads SGHRS; CDR2 reads YFSETQ. The V end was cut by 4 bases, the J end by 0 bases, with 11 bases between. DNA for the CDR3: TGCGCCAGCAGCCGCCCCGGGAGCTCCTACAATGAGCAGTTCTTC. Translated: CASSRPGSSYNEQFF.

The chain recombines TRBV10-2 with TRBJ1-5, with D unresolved. The CDR3 runs 14 residues. Germline values: CDR1 WSHSY, CDR2 SAAADI. Trimming left V 5 bases short and J 0 bases short, with 8 bases between. CDR3 residues: CASSMAASNQPQHF. Written as DNA, the CDR3 is TGCGCCAGCAGTATGGCAGCTAGCAATCAGCCCCAGCATTTT.

The chain employs TRBV4-1 and TRBJ2-7, with D perhaps TRBD2 (6 bases). The CDR3 is made up of 15 amino acids. Germline V gene data show CDR1 as MGHRA and CDR2 as YSYEKL. The germline V and J ends were trimmed by 1 base and 7 bases, with 17 bases remaining between them. The CDR3: CASSQVGPGLGEQYF. The CDR3 DNA reads TGCGCCAGCAGCCAAGTAGGACCGGGACTCGGAGAGCAGTACTTC.

CDR3 region: CASRDKGRPGANVLTF. The CDR3, as DNA: TGCGCCAGCCGGGACAAGGGCCGGCCTGGGGCCAACGTCCTGACTTTC. J is TRBJ2-6 and V is TRBV10-2; D may be TRBD1 (6 bases). Germline V CDR1 and CDR2: WSHSY, SAAADI. Trimming shortened V by 8 bases and J by 2 bases, and 16 bases separated the two germline ends. The CDR3 is made up of 16 amino acids.

The chain recombines TRBV27 with TRBJ2-7; 7 bases fit TRBD2. The CDR3 totals 15 residues. The junction had 8 bases not matched to a gene; V was cut back by 1 base and J by 5 bases. CDR1 and CDR2 (germline): MNHEY, SMNVEV (reference sequence). The CDR3 reads CASSLWGGSQNEQYF. The CDR3 nucleotides read TGTGCCAGCAGTTTATGGGGCGGGAGCCAAAACGAGCAGTACTTC.

This rearrangement joins TRBV19 to TRBJ1-2; 8 bases are shared with TRBD1. Germline assignment: CDR1 LNHDA and CDR2 SQIVND (reference sequence). Trimming cost V 3 bases and J 8 bases; bases outside gene matches: 5. The CDR3 spans 13 residues. The CDR3 protein is CASSIDRGKGYTF. CDR3 nucleotides: TGTGCCAGTAGTATCGACAGGGGTAAAGGCTACACCTTC.

V usage is TRBV5-6 and J usage is TRBJ2-2; unclear D gene. The V gene's germline CDR1 is SGHDT and CDR2 YYEEEE. This CDR3 comprises 17 residues. The V end lost 1 base, the J end lost 2 bases, and 15 bases lay between the germline ends. In DNA form, the CDR3 reads TGTGCCAGCAGCTTGAGCTTAACACCACCTAACACCGGGGAGCTGTTTTTT. This encodes CASSLSLTPPNTGELFF.

This clone occurred once. The gene calls are TRBV28 and TRBJ2-7; TRBD1 is a possible D gene (6 bases). The CDR3 sequence is 16 residues long. Trimming stripped 2 bases from V and 2 bases from J, with 16 bases between. Germline V lookup: CDR1 MDHEN, CDR2 SYDVKM. The chain's CDR3 is CASSLIFSRGTYEQYF. The CDR3 DNA reads TGTGCCAGCAGTTTAATCTTTAGCAGGGGTACCTACGAGCAGTACTTC.

This chain joins TRBV10-2 and TRBJ1-2; D remains unclear. Germline assignment: CDR1 WSHSY and CDR2 SAAADI. The V end was cut by 0 bases, the J end by 4 bases, with 9 bases between. CDR3 size: 14 residues. CDR3 in amino acids: CASSESGLGYGYTF. DNA for the CDR3: TGCGCCAGCAGTGAGTCCGGGCTGGGCTATGGCTACACCTTC.

CDR3 coding DNA: TGTGCCAGCCGTAGCGGGCCGGGCGGGGAGCTGTTTTTT. Amino acids: CASRSGPGGELFF. The chain couples TRBV2 to TRBJ2-2; TRBD2 agrees at 7 bases. Germline CDR1 SNHLY, CDR2 FYNNEI. V was pared by 8 bases and J by 7 bases, with 7 bases of the junction left unmatched. This CDR3 has 13 residues.

This clone was counted a single time. CDR3 sequence: CASSPISSTDTQYF. The CDR3 DNA reads as TGTGCCAGCAGCCCTATTTCTAGCACAGATACGCAGTATTTT. The chain has TRBV27 and TRBJ2-3, with D unclear. CDR1 MNHEY and CDR2 SMNVEV come from the germline V gene (reference sequence). V was pared by 6 bases and J by 0 bases, with 10 bases between. The CDR3 length is 14 residues.

The chain links TRBV4-1 to TRBJ2-2; possibly TRBD2 for D (6 bases). V lost 6 bases and J 1 base, leaving 12 bases between the germline ends. The germline CDR1 and CDR2 sequences are MGHRA and YSYEKL. This CDR3 is 15 amino acids long. The CDR3 bases are TGCGCCAGCAGAGAAAGGGACTTGAACACCGGGGAGCTGTTTTTT. Protein sequence: CASRERDLNTGELFF.

The chain recombines TRBV10-3 with TRBJ1-5; D is undetermined. V lost 0 bases to trimming and J lost 5 bases, with 5 bases between them. Germline CDR1 reads ENHRY; CDR2 reads SYGVKD. The CDR3 has 13 amino acids. Here the CDR3 DNA reads TGTGCCATCAGTGAGTCGAGGGATCAGCCCCAGCATTTT. Translated, it gives CAISESRDQPQHF.